Shown below are 19 T cell receptor beta chains from a single sample sequenced in a study of OX40 agonist ivuxolimab in advanced cancers. Receptor libraries were prepared by the immunoSEQ multiplex PCR assay. What TCRdb holds here is the immuneACCESS table cut down to in-frame rearrangements. Part of the clones is not present; checked against another copy, under half of the missing clones reflect an unresolved V gene, and the others are unexplained. The sample data list about 78,000 clones, and roughly nine tenths of these were observed just once. The top ten hold approximately 3% of the sample. This material consisted of CD4+ or CD8+ T cells sorted from blood, taken in a trial of the OX40 agonist ivuxolimab. The receptors come from an adult with an advanced solid tumor such as melanoma, head and neck, liver or kidney cancer.

The chain employs TRBV4-1 and TRBJ1-1; D is uncertain. V was cut by 1 base and J by 3 bases, with 9 bases left in between. The CDR3 loop spans 14 amino acids. From germline, CDR1 is MGHRA and CDR2 YSYEKL. The CDR3 loop reads CASSQGQLDTEAFF. DNA for the CDR3: TGCGCCAGCAGCCAAGGGCAGTTGGACACTGAAGCTTTCTTT.

J is TRBJ2-3 and V is TRBV5-1; D not resolved. The CDR3 has 14 residues. With 1 base removed from V and 6 bases from J, the gap between germline ends came to 12 bases. Germline values: CDR1 SGHRS, CDR2 YFSETQ. Here the CDR3 reads CASSLSAYADTQYF. The CDR3 DNA sequence: TGCGCCAGCAGCTTGTCGGCCTACGCGGATACGCAGTATTTT. The entire variable domain, with the rest obtained from reference TRBV5-1 and TRBJ2-3, is as follows: KAGVTQTPRYLIKTRGQQVTLSCSPISGHRSVSWYQQTPGQGLQFLFEYFSETQRNKGNFPGRFSGRQFSNSRSEMNVSTLELGDSALYLCASSLSAYADTQYFGPGTRLTVL.

This chain joins TRBV7-2 and TRBJ1-1; D gene uncertain. The CDR3 consists of 13 residues. V gave up 1 base and J gave up 0 bases, with 3 bases separating them. Per the germline V gene, CDR1 is SGHTA and CDR2 is FQGNSA. CDR3 nucleotide sequence: TGTGCCAGCAGCTTAGATGTGAACACTGAAGCTTTCTTT. As protein: CASSLDVNTEAFF.

This chain links TRBV10-3 with TRBJ1-2; unclear D gene. Germline V lookup: CDR1 ENHRY, CDR2 SYGVKD. V was trimmed by 0 bases and J by 5 bases, leaving 16 bases between them. The CDR3 length is 16 residues. CDR3 loop: CAISESLLWQPYGYTF. CDR3 bases: TGTGCCATCAGTGAGTCCTTATTATGGCAGCCATATGGCTACACCTTC.

V is TRBV27 and J is TRBJ2-1; D tentatively fits TRBD1 or TRBD2 (5 bases each). The CDR3 consists of 17 residues. Trimming left V 3 bases short and J 6 bases short, with 21 bases between. Per germline, CDR1 MNHEY and CDR2 SMNVEV (reference sequence). DNA for the CDR3: TGTGCCAGCAGTTTTTTAACCGGGACCCGATCCCGCAATGAGCAGTTCTTC. It yields the protein CASSFLTGTRSRNEQFF.

This clone appeared a single time. The chain employs TRBV6-6 and TRBJ2-3; the D call may be TRBD1 or TRBD2 (6 bases each). Germline V gene sequence: CDR1 MNHNY, CDR2 SVGAGI (reference sequence). The length of the CDR3 is 15 residues. Trimming took 7 bases from V and 4 from J, leaving 18 bases between them. The CDR3 region has the DNA TGTGCCAGCACCCCCGGGGGCCGGGGCCCAGATACGCAGTATTTT. Translation: CASTPGGRGPDTQYF.

V usage is TRBV11-3 and J usage is TRBJ2-2, with D possibly called TRBD1 or TRBD2 (5 bases each). The germline V and J ends were trimmed by 5 bases and 6 bases, with 16 bases remaining between them. The CDR3 consists of 15 residues. Germline V lookup: CDR1 SGHNT, CDR2 YENEEA. CDR3 region: CASSPRGVDSGELFF. The CDR3, as DNA: TGTGCCAGCAGCCCCCGAGGGGTTGACTCCGGGGAGCTGTTTTTT. Together with reference TRBV11-3 and TRBJ2-2, the CDR3 gives the full variable domain: EAGVVQSPRYKIIEKKQPVAFWCNPISGHNTLYWYLQNLGQGPELLIRYENEEAVDDSQLPKDRFSAERLKGVDSTLKIQPAELGDSAVYLCASSPRGVDSGELFFGEGSRLTVL.

The gene calls are TRBV4-1 and TRBJ1-5, with unresolved D. The CDR3 consists of 17 residues. Germline V gene data show CDR1 as MGHRA and CDR2 as YSYEKL. Trimming removed 1 base from V and 0 bases from J, with 13 bases in between. The CDR3 coding sequence is TGCGCCAGCAGCCAAGGGTCGGCAGGTTATAGCAATCAGCCCCAGCATTTT. Translated, it gives CASSQGSAGYSNQPQHF.

The genes are TRBV28 and TRBJ1-2; weak D call: TRBD1 (6 bases). Germline CDR1 MDHEN, CDR2 SYDVKM. V lost 5 bases to trimming and J lost 6 bases, with 22 bases between them. The CDR3 runs 16 residues. The CDR3 sequence: CASSAQQGPFIDGYTF. CDR3 coding DNA: TGTGCCAGCAGTGCCCAACAGGGCCCCTTCATCGATGGCTACACCTTC.

The rearrangement uses TRBV5-8 and TRBJ2-2, with 8 bases aligning to TRBD2. After removal of 4 bases from V and 7 bases from J, the junction contained 6 bases not matched to a gene. Per the germline V gene, CDR1 is SGHTS and CDR2 is YDEGEE. The CDR3 sequence is 14 residues long. Here the CDR3 reads CASSLGLVSGELFF. The CDR3 DNA reads as TGTGCCAGCAGCCTGGGACTAGTAAGCGGGGAGCTGTTTTTT.

V usage is TRBV11-3 and J usage is TRBJ2-1; D uncertain. Trimming pared 5 bases from V and 9 bases from J, leaving 8 bases between. The CDR3 has 11 amino acids. Germline loops: CDR1 SGHNT, CDR2 YENEEA. CDR3 sequence: CASSHGGEQFF. DNA of the CDR3: TGTGCCAGCAGCCACGGCGGTGAGCAGTTCTTC.

This clone was picked up one time. The chain combines TRBV9 with TRBJ2-7; D remains ambiguous. Trimming removed 2 bases at V and 1 base at J, with 7 bases between. The germline CDR1 and CDR2 sequences are SGDLS and YYNGEE. This CDR3 has 13 amino acids. CDR3 nucleotides: TGTGCCAGCAGCGTGGGCATTTCCTACGAGCAGTACTTC. Translated: CASSVGISYEQYF. The full variable domain, completed using reference TRBV9 and TRBJ2-7, is DSGVTQTPKHLITATGQRVTLRCSPRSGDLSVYWYQQSLDQGLQFLIQYYNGEERAKGNILERFSAQQFPDLHSELNLSSLELGDSALYFCASSVGISYEQYFGPGTRLTVT.

The chain joins TRBV5-4 to TRBJ2-5; D tentatively reads TRBD1 or TRBD2 (6 bases each). This CDR3 spans 13 amino acids. Trimming left V 4 bases short and J 4 bases short, with 11 bases between. Looked up from germline, CDR1 is SGHNT and CDR2 is YYREEE (reference sequence). CDR3: CASSIRGGETQYF. CDR3 coding DNA: TGTGCCAGCAGCATCAGGGGAGGAGAGACCCAGTACTTC.

This rearrangement joins TRBV12-5 to TRBJ1-5, with D unresolved. The germline CDR1 and CDR2 sequences are LGHNT and FRNRAP. V was cut by 1 base and J by 7 bases, with 8 bases left in between. This CDR3 contains 13 residues. The CDR3 nucleotides are TGTGCTAGTGGTTTGGATCTGATACAGCCCCAGCATTTT. Translated, it gives CASGLDLIQPQHF.

The chain couples TRBV5-6 to TRBJ2-1, with a weak D call TRBD2 (5 bases). V was clipped by 3 bases and J by 0 bases, with 10 bases between them. CDR3 length equals 15 residues. Germline CDR1 and CDR2: SGHDT and YYEEEE. CDR3 region: CASSSGMSSYNEQFF. The DNA of the CDR3 is TGTGCCAGCAGCTCCGGGATGAGCTCCTACAATGAGCAGTTCTTC.

The J gene is TRBJ2-4, the V gene TRBV7-2, with 8 bases fitting TRBD2. CDR1 is SGHTA and CDR2 is FQGNSA in the germline V gene. The junction had 12 bases not matched to a gene; V was cut back by 5 bases and J by 9 bases. The CDR3 runs 15 residues. The CDR3 DNA follows: TGTGCCAGCAGCCCAGGACTTGCGGGGGGAGGCATTCAGTACTTC. This encodes CASSPGLAGGGIQYF.

In nucleotides, the CDR3 is TGTGCCAGCAGCCCCGGGGCACCTCGTTCCTTCTATGGCTACACCTTC. It specifies CASSPGAPRSFYGYTF. The chain couples TRBV5-5 to TRBJ1-2; weak D call: TRBD1 (5 bases). CDR1 and CDR2 (germline): SGHKS, YYEKEE (reference sequence). Trimming removed 4 bases from V and 4 bases from J, with 20 bases in between. The CDR3 runs to 16 residues.

The chain uses TRBV5-4 and TRBJ2-3, with D unclear. The length of the CDR3 is 13 residues. Germline-derived CDR1 and CDR2 are SGHNT and YYREEE (reference sequence). Deletions cut 1 base from V and 4 bases from J, with 7 bases between. The CDR3 here is CASSLPSPDTQYF. The CDR3 nucleotides are TGTGCCAGCAGCTTGCCTTCACCAGATACGCAGTATTTT.

The J gene is TRBJ2-2, the V gene TRBV9, with 11 bases that match TRBD2. V lost 2 bases to trimming and J lost 1 base; unmatched junction nucleotides: 1. Germline CDR1 SGDLS, CDR2 YYNGEE. CDR3 length: 16 residues. The CDR3 DNA reads TGTGCCAGCAGCGTCACTAGCGGGAGGAACACCGGGGAGCTGTTTTTT. This gives the protein CASSVTSGRNTGELFF.